This T cell receptor beta chain was captured in a study of vaccination effects on CD4 cells after COVID-19. Germline CDR1 reads SGHRS; CDR2 reads YFSETQ. The CDR3 runs 17 residues. J gave up 7 bases and V 0 bases, and 10 bases lay outside the gene matches. Viral peptide pools were used in the ViraFEST assay to expand antigen-specific CD4+ T cells, and sequencing came afterward. Following culture for around 10 days, CD4+ T cells were isolated. Participants received two doses of either the BNT162b2 or mRNA-1273 vaccine. A note on this clone: Its antigen is currently unknown.

Some clones are missing from TCRdb's copy, which holds only in-frame ones; the method was immunoSEQ multiplex PCR. The sample yields some 23,000 clones, about 72% seen once. This TCR derives from a human donor who received a COVID-19 vaccine. The sequences come from CD4+ T cells from PBMCs cultured with HCoV-229E spike peptides, collected after COVID-19 vaccination. V and J are TRBV5-1 and TRBJ1-6; 7 bases line up with TRBD1. The CDR3: CASSLAPTGVENSPLHF. The CDR3 region has the DNA TGCGCCAGCAGCTTGGCTCCTACAGGGGTAGAGAATTCACCCCTCCACTTT.